Each of the 20 T cell receptor beta chains below was sequenced from the same sample in a study of blood T cells in healthy people across ages. For the second PCR, which ran for about 6 to 11 cycles, a sample-barcoded 5' primer and a J-beta primer mix were used. Each CDR3 protein is one row after TCRdb ran MiXCR on the 5' RACE reads. Of about 1,400,000 distinct CDR3 sequences in the sample, 42% are singletons; the top ten hold 7% to 9%. Sequencing was done on a sample of blood. These receptors originate from a woman under 30 in good health.

V and J are TRBV12-5 and TRBJ2-7; no definite D call. The CDR3 length is 12 residues. V was clipped by 4 bases and J by 3 bases, with 7 bases between them. Germline V gene sequence: CDR1 LGHNT, CDR2 FRNRAP. In DNA form, the CDR3 reads TGTGCTAGTGGTTCCGTAGGCTACGAGCAGTACTTC. This gives the protein CASGSVGYEQYF.

The rearrangement joins TRBV14 to TRBJ2-7; unclear D gene. This CDR3 has 11 residues. Per the germline V gene, CDR1 is SGHDN and CDR2 is FVKESK. V gave up 1 base and J gave up 8 bases, with 6 bases separating them. CDR3 DNA: TGTGCCAGCAGCCAAGGGGCTAAGCAGTACTTC. It is translated as CASSQGAKQYF.

The chain recombines TRBV20-1 with TRBJ2-3, with D perhaps given as TRBD1 or TRBD2 (5 bases each). The CDR3 is 15 residues long. CDR1 and CDR2 (germline): DFQATT, SNEGSKA (reference sequence). The V end was cut by 6 bases, the J end by 4 bases, with 20 bases between. CDR3 loop: CSADERDRPPDTQYF. The CDR3, as DNA: TGCAGTGCAGACGAAAGGGACCGCCCCCCAGATACGCAGTATTTT.

This clonotype was detected a few times. This sequence joins TRBV27 and TRBJ1-1; possible D gene TRBD1, 5 bases. The V and J ends lost 2 bases and 1 base respectively, with 11 bases between them. The CDR3 sequence is 15 residues long. Germline lookup yields CDR1 MNHEY and CDR2 SMNVEV (reference sequence). CDR3 region: CASSLVPGGNTEAFF. DNA of the CDR3: TGTGCCAGCAGTTTAGTGCCCGGGGGGAACACTGAAGCTTTCTTT.

The chain joins TRBV20-1 to TRBJ2-3; 11 bases agree with TRBD2. CDR1 is DFQATT, CDR2 SNEGSKA, per germline (reference sequence). V lost 6 bases and J lost 4; bases outside the gene matches: 24. The CDR3 length is 20 residues. The CDR3 DNA reads as TGCAGTGCCGTCGGATTGGGATCGGAGACTAGCGGGGCCAGACCAGATACGCAGTATTTT. This translates into CSAVGLGSETSGARPDTQYF.

This chain uses TRBV7-9 with TRBJ1-4; D gene ambiguous. The CDR3 consists of 15 residues. Looked up from germline, CDR1 is SEHNR and CDR2 is FQNEAQ (reference sequence). The DNA for the CDR3 is TGTTCCAAGATAAACGGGAGAGGTAGGAATGAAAAACTGTTTTTT. This translates into CSKINGRGRNEKLFF.

This clonotype has more than one count but fewer than ten. The gene calls are TRBV9 and TRBJ2-1; TRBD2 is a possible D gene (6 bases). This CDR3 is built from 15 residues. Per the germline V gene, CDR1 is SGDLS and CDR2 is YYNGEE. V dropped 2 bases and J dropped 1 base, with 10 bases sitting between them. In nucleotides, the CDR3 is TGTGCCAGCAGCGTTAGCGGATTATCCTACAATGAGCAGTTCTTC. It yields the protein CASSVSGLSYNEQFF. Combining the CDR3 with reference TRBV9 and TRBJ2-1 gives the whole variable domain DSGVTQTPKHLITATGQRVTLRCSPRSGDLSVYWYQQSLDQGLQFLIQYYNGEERAKGNILERFSAQQFPDLHSELNLSSLELGDSALYFCASSVSGLSYNEQFFGPGTRLTVL.

The gene calls are TRBV2 and TRBJ1-2, with D maybe TRBD1 (6 bases). Germline CDR1 and CDR2: SNHLY and FYNNEI. This CDR3 contains 13 residues. The V end was cut by 7 bases, the J end by 8 bases, with 17 bases between. CDR3 protein: CASKAEQGSGYTF. DNA for the CDR3: TGTGCCAGCAAGGCAGAACAGGGCTCCGGCTACACCTTC.

The gene calls are TRBV30 and TRBJ1-2, with 11 bases aligning to TRBD1. V was clipped by 5 bases and J by 6 bases; unmatched bases: 11. The CDR3 consists of 15 residues. The V gene's germline CDR1 is GTSNPN and CDR2 SVGIG (reference sequence). In DNA, the CDR3 is TGTGCCTGGCCACGCGGGGACAGGGGGGTCGATGGCTACACCTTC. This translates into CAWPRGDRGVDGYTF.

Note on this clonotype: A read error may produce the germline difference seen at one junction end. The chain combines TRBV6-2 or TRBV6-3 with TRBJ1-2; the D gene is possibly TRBD1 (6 bases). This CDR3 is 15 amino acids long. The V gene's germline CDR1 is MNHEY and CDR2 SVGEGT. CDR3: CASSSSGQWNYGCTF. CDR3 coding DNA: TGTGCCAGCAGTTCTTCTGGACAGTGGAACTATGGCTGCACCTTC.

This clonotype was detected ten times or more. The chain joins TRBV20-1 to TRBJ2-7; maybe TRBD1 (6 bases). This CDR3 spans 13 amino acids. V lost 3 bases to trimming and J lost 1 base, with 10 bases between them. From germline, CDR1 is DFQATT and CDR2 SNEGSKA (reference sequence). The CDR3 sequence: CSASSDSSYEQYF. CDR3 in DNA: TGCAGTGCTAGTTCGGACAGTTCCTACGAGCAGTACTTC.

The chain has TRBV10-1 and TRBJ2-3; 9 bases fit TRBD1. CDR1 is WNHNN and CDR2 is SYGVQD in the germline V gene (reference sequence). The CDR3 sequence is 17 residues long. Losses at the gene ends were 0 bases for V and 1 base for J; bases not matched to a gene: 5. The CDR3 DNA reads TGCGCCAGCAGTGAGTCGGGACAGGGAGGCGGCACAGATACGCAGTATTTT. The encoded protein is CASSESGQGGGTDTQYF.

The rearrangement links TRBV28 to TRBJ2-7; D might be TRBD1 or TRBD2, each matching 5 bases. Germline V lookup: CDR1 MDHEN, CDR2 SYDVKM. The CDR3 contains 16 residues. V was cut by 3 bases and J by 0 bases, with 15 bases left in between. CDR3 sequence reads: CASSFRRDPLSYEQYF. CDR3 bases: TGTGCCAGCAGTTTTAGAAGGGACCCCCTCTCCTACGAGCAGTACTTC.

Of note for this clonotype: Its ends do not fully match the called genes, so a read error is possible. The DNA for the CDR3 is TGTGACAGCGTCGAGGGTTCGCACTATGGCTACACCTTC. It codes for CDSVEGSHYGYTF. The genes are TRBV2 and TRBJ1-2; D ambiguous. The CDR3 runs to 13 residues. Germline V lookup: CDR1 SNHLY, CDR2 FYNNEI.

This clonotype occurred a few times. The chain links TRBV3-1 to TRBJ2-1, with D possibly matching TRBD2 (6 bases). This CDR3 comprises 16 residues. Germline V CDR1 and CDR2: LGHDT, YNNKEL (reference sequence). The V gene lost 3 bases and the J gene lost 6 bases, with 18 bases spanning the gap. The CDR3 sequence is CASSQGVVIGGNEQFF. For the CDR3, the DNA is TGTGCCAGCAGCCAGGGGGTCGTTATCGGGGGCAATGAGCAGTTCTTC.

There are a few counts of this clonotype. The chain links TRBV6-4 to TRBJ2-3; tentative D call: TRBD2 (6 bases). There are 16 residues in the CDR3. CDR1 and CDR2 from the germline V gene are MRHNA and SNTAGT. Trimming shortened V by 5 bases and J by 1 base, and 16 bases separated the two germline ends. The CDR3 coding sequence is TGTGCCAGCAGTCCCCGGGAGTCTGACGGCACAGATACGCAGTATTTT. Protein: CASSPRESDGTDTQYF.

Here the CDR3 reads CASSPGQSPLLLSSSYEQYF. The DNA of the CDR3 is TGCGCCAGCAGCCCAGGACAGAGCCCTCTCCTATTGTCCAGCTCCTACGAGCAGTACTTC. The genes are TRBV4-1 and TRBJ2-7; D perhaps matches TRBD1 (6 bases). The CDR3 consists of 20 residues. Germline CDR1 reads MGHRA; CDR2 reads YSYEKL. The germline V and J ends were trimmed by 4 bases and 0 bases, with 28 bases remaining between them.

Only a few counts were recorded for this clonotype. V and J are TRBV6-5 and TRBJ2-5; D is ambiguous. V gave up 2 bases and J gave up 2 bases, with 9 bases separating them. Germline V CDR1 and CDR2: MNHEY, SVGAGI. The CDR3 runs to 14 residues. The CDR3 coding sequence is TGTGCCAGCAGTTACCCCGGGCGTCAAGAGACCCAGTACTTC. This encodes CASSYPGRQETQYF.

This chain uses TRBV20-1 with TRBJ1-6, with D possibly matching TRBD1 (5 bases). The V end lost 3 bases, the J end lost 6 bases, and 6 bases lay between the germline ends. The CDR3 is 12 residues long. The germline V gene has CDR1 DFQATT and CDR2 SNEGSKA (reference sequence). This CDR3 reads CSASDSNSPLHF. The CDR3 coding sequence is TGCAGTGCTAGCGACAGTAATTCACCCCTCCACTTT.

J is TRBJ1-1 and V is TRBV4-1; 7 positions agree with TRBD1. J was trimmed by 3 bases and V by 3 bases; bases with no gene match: 7. Germline CDR1 and CDR2: MGHRA and YSYEKL. The CDR3 sequence is 15 residues long. The CDR3 loop is CASSQREGADTEAFF. The CDR3 nucleotides are TGCGCCAGCAGCCAGCGGGAGGGGGCCGACACTGAAGCTTTCTTT.